This T cell receptor beta chain was recorded in a study of T cell responses to AZD1222 COVID-19 vaccine. With respect to this clone: Its target is unknown.

Produced via immunoSEQ multiplex PCR; TCRdb's table is partial and in-frame only. The table shows some 100,000 clones, with 85% to 90% occurring only once. The germline V gene has CDR1 MGHDK and CDR2 SYGVNS. This CDR3 has 18 amino acids. Trimming at V came to 5 bases and at J to 1 base, leaving 9 bases not matched to a gene. Whole-study results and caveats: Donors skewed white British and female; clonal diversity was possibly underestimated. Mapped onto spike, vaccine-associated CD4 TCRs spanned it and were dominant at 160-218 and 743-854.

The sequence was collected from an adult in good health. The sample was peripheral blood, taken on day 0 of AZD1222 vaccination. The genes are TRBV25-1 and TRBJ1-6; 9 nucleotides align to TRBD1. CDR3 loop: CASSTTGGQGSYNSPLHF. CDR3 DNA sequence: TGTGCCAGCAGTACTACCGGGGGACAGGGTTCCTATAATTCACCCCTCCACTTT.